The 2 T cell receptor beta chains reported below all come from one sample, sequenced in a study of blood T cell repertoires in COVID-19. TCRdb's copy holds only in-frame clones and misses some; the assay was immunoSEQ multiplex PCR. The data contain about 220,000 clones, about four fifths of them singletons. The sequenced sample consisted of PBMCs or T cells enriched from blood (not recorded which). The receptors shown here come from a woman aged 55-75 years who had recovered from COVID-19.

The gene calls are TRBV2 and TRBJ1-1; D uncertain. CDR1 and CDR2 from the germline V gene are SNHLY and FYNNEI. This CDR3 spans 11 amino acids. The V gene lost 11 bases and the J gene lost 0 bases, with 7 bases spanning the gap. CDR3 coding DNA: TGTGCCCCGCAGATGAACACTGAAGCTTTCTTT. It translates to CAPQMNTEAFF.

The chain carries TRBV6-5 and TRBJ1-1; 8 nucleotides match TRBD1. CDR1 and CDR2 (germline): MNHEY, SVGAGI. The V and J ends lost 8 bases and 5 bases, in that order; junction bases with no gene match: 7. The CDR3 spans 13 residues. CDR3 sequence (DNA): TGTGCCAGCCACAGGGGGGTTGGAACTGAAGCTTTCTTT. Translating it yields CASHRGVGTEAFF.